Listed below are T cell receptor beta chains from one sample, sequenced in a study of T cells expressing NK-cell markers. TCRdb derives one entry per CDR3 protein from the 5' RACE reads, leaving out DNA. This specimen shows 500,000 to 700,000 distinct CDR3 sequences; the ten leading clones hold 3.5% to 4.5%. The source material was blood T cells: a sorted CD56 or NKG2C T cell subset, CD4+ or CD8+ T cells, or bulk PBMC T cells (not recorded which). The receptors were gathered from a man aged 18-30 years in good health. The CDR3 runs from the conserved cysteine through the conserved F or W. Fields, in order: V gene, J gene, CDR3 protein.

>TRBV24-1|TRBJ2-5
CATSDHPQGQETQYF
>TRBV5-1|TRBJ2-1
CASSTAGTGGGLGEQFF
>TRBV7-2|TRBJ2-3
CASSLRGTEYTDTQYF
>TRBV27|TRBJ2-7
CASSFDRARGNYEQYF
>TRBV6-1|TRBJ1-2
CASSDLPSGGYTF
>TRBV28|TRBJ2-7
CASSSDSPGTSEQYF
>TRBV10-3|TRBJ2-1
CAISESIGYNEQFF
>TRBV29-1|TRBJ2-1
CSVEGTSGSGNEQFF
>TRBV4-2|TRBJ2-3
CASSQELVGRVTDTQYF
>TRBV11-2|TRBJ2-7
CASSLVPFGGPTYEQYF
>TRBV28|TRBJ2-3
CASSADRVGRYTDTQYF
>TRBV20-1|TRBJ2-5
CSARDLVLAGEETQYF
>TRBV4-1|TRBJ2-5
CASSQEVGTGVYETQYF
>TRBV5-8|TRBJ2-1
CASTQRNRANEQFF
>TRBV20-1|TRBJ2-1
CSAREGPIYNEQFF
>TRBV12-3/TRBV12-4|TRBJ2-1
CAIDRGLYNEQFF
>TRBV24-1|TRBJ2-1
CATSLDPVYNEQFF
>TRBV7-9|TRBJ2-5
CASTDLASTQETQYF
>TRBV15|TRBJ2-5
CATSRIQETQYF
>TRBV7-2|TRBJ2-7
CASSSDRDRAEQYF
>TRBV7-2|TRBJ2-5
CASSPQGLAVQETQYF
>TRBV21-1|TRBJ2-5
CASSKGARAARETQYF
>TRBV29-1|TRBJ2-2
CSVVEPLNTGELFF
>TRBV28|TRBJ1-6
CASSFGARSLTSPLHF
>TRBV2|TRBJ2-2
CASIAEALNTGELFF
>TRBV6-1|TRBJ2-1
CASSQGLAAPNEQFF
>TRBV11-3|TRBJ1-1
CASSLADRTNTEAFF
>TRBV12-3/TRBV12-4|TRBJ2-1
CAGGTAGLDEQFF
>TRBV18|TRBJ2-2
CASSPDSTNTGELFF
>TRBV29-1|TRBJ1-2
CSVDQGSGYTF
>TRBV27|TRBJ2-3
CASRNERDRSTDTQYF
>TRBV29-1|TRBJ2-7
CSVVRETYEQYF
>TRBV7-7|TRBJ2-1
CASSFYGAPDNEQFF
>TRBV12-3/TRBV12-4|TRBJ2-6
CATSEISGANVLTF
>TRBV15|TRBJ2-1
CATSTWDNEQFF
>TRBV12-3/TRBV12-4|TRBJ2-1
CASSFSGRAYNEQFF
>TRBV7-9|TRBJ1-2
CASSYPAIFTVNRDDGYTF
>TRBV7-3|TRBJ2-1
CASSPGTPLSNEQFF
>TRBV10-3|TRBJ2-7
CAISRNGQVLSEQYF